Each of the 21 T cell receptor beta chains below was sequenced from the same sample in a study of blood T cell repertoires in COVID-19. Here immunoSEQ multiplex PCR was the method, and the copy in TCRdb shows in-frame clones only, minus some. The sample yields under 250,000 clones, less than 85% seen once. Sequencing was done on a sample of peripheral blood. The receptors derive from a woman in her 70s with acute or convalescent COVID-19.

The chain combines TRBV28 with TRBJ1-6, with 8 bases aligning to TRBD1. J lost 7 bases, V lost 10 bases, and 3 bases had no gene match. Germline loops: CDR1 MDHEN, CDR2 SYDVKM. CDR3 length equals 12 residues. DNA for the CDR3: TGTGCCATACAGGGGGTGAATTCACCCCTCCACTTT. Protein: CAIQGVNSPLHF.

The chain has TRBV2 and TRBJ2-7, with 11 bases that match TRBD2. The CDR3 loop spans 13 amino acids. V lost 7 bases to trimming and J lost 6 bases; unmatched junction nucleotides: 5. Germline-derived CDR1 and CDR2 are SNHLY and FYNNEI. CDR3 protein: CASMTSGNGEQYF. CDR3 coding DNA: TGTGCCAGCATGACTAGCGGGAACGGCGAGCAGTACTTC.

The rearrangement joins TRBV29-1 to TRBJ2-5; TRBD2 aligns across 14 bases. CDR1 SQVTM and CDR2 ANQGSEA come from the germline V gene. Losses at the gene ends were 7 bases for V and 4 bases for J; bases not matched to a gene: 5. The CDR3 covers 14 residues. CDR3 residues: CSAGTSGRGETQYF. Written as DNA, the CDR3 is TGCAGCGCCGGGACTAGCGGGAGAGGAGAGACCCAGTACTTC. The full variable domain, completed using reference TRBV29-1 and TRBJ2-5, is SAVISQKPSRDICQRGTSLTIQCQVDSQVTMMFWYRQQPGQSLTLIATANQGSEATYESGFVIDKFPISRPNLTFSTLTVSNMSPEDSSIYLCSAGTSGRGETQYFGPGTRLLVL.

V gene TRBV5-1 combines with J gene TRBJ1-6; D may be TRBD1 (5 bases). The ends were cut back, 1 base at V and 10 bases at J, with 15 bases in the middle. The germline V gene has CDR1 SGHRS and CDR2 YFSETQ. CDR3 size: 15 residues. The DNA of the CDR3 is TGCGCCAGCAGCTTGTATGGAGGGGATGAATCACCCCTCCACTTT. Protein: CASSLYGGDESPLHF.

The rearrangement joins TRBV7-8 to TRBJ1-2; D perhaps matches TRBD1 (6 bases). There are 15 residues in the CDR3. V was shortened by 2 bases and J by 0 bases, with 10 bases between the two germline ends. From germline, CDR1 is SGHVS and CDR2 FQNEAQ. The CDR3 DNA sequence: TGTGCCAGCAGCTTAAAGGGGGAAGCTAACTATGGCTACACCTTC. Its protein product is CASSLKGEANYGYTF. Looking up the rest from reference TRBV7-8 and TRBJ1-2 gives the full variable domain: GAGVSQSPRYKVAKRGQDVALRCDPISGHVSLFWYQQALGQGPEFLTYFQNEAQLDKSGLPSDRFFAERPEGSVSTLKIQRTQQEDSAVYLCASSLKGEANYGYTFGSGTRLTVV.

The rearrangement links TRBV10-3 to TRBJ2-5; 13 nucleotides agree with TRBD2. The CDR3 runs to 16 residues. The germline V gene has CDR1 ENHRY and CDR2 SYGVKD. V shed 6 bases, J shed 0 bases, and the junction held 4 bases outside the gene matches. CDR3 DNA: TGTGCCATCAGCACCGGGACTAGCGGGAACCAAGAGACCCAGTACTTC. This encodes CAISTGTSGNQETQYF.

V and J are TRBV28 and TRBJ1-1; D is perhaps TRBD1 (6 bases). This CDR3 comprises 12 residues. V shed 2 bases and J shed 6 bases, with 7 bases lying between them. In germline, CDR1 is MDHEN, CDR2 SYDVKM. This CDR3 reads CASSLRTAEAFF. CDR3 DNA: TGTGCCAGCAGTTTAAGGACAGCTGAAGCTTTCTTT.

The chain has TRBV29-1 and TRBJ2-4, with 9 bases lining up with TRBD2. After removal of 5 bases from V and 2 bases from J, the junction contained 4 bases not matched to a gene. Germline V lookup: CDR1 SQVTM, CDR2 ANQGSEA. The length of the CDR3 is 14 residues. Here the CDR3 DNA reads TGCAGCGTTTGGCGGGAGGGGACCAAAAACATTCAGTACTTC. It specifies CSVWREGTKNIQYF.

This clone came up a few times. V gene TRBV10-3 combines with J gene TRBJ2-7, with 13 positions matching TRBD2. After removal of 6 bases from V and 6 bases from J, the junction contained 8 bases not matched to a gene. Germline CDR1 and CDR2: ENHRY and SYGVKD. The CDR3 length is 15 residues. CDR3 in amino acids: CAISSGLAGLGEQYF. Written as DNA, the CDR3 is TGTGCCATCAGCTCGGGACTAGCGGGATTAGGCGAGCAGTACTTC.

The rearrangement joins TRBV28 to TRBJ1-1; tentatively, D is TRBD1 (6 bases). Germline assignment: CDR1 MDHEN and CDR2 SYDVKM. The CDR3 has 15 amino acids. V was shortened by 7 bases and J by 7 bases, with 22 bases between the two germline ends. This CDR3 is CASTRPFGGADEAFF. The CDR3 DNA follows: TGTGCCAGCACCCGACCCTTTGGGGGCGCGGATGAAGCTTTCTTT.

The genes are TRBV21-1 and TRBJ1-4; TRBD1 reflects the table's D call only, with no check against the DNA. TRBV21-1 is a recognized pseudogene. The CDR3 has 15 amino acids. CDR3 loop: CASSGQGVPNEKLFF. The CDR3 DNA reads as TGTGCCAGCAGCGGACAGGGAGTTCCTAATGAAAAACTGTTTTTT.

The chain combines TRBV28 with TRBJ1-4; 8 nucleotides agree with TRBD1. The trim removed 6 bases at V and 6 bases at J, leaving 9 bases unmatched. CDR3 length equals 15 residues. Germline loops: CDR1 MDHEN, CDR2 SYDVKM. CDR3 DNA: TGTGCCAGCAGCGGACAGGGAAGTTCCGATGAAAAACTGTTTTTT. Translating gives CASSGQGSSDEKLFF.

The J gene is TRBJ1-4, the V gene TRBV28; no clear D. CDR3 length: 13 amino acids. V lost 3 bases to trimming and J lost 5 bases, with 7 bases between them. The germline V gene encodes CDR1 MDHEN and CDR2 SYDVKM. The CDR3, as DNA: TGTGCCAGCAGTTTTCAACTCAATGAAAAACTGTTTTTT. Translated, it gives CASSFQLNEKLFF.

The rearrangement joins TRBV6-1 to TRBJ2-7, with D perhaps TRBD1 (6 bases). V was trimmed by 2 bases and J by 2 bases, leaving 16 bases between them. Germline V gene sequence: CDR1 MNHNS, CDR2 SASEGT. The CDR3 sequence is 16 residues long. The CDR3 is CASSERGSQGTYEQYF. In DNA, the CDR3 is TGTGCCAGCAGTGAAAGGGGGTCACAGGGAACCTACGAGCAGTACTTC.

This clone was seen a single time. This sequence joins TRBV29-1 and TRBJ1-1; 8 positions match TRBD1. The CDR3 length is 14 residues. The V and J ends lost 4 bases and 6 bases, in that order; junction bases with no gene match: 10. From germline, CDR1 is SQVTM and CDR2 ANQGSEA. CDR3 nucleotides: TGCAGCGTTGGGGGACAGGCGGCTTACCCTGAAGCTTTCTTT. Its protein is CSVGGQAAYPEAFF.

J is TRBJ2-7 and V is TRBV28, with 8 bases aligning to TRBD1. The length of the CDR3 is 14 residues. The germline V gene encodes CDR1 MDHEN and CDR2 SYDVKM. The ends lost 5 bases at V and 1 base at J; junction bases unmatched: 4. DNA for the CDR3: TGTGCCAGCAGTCCCAGGACAGGGTCCTACGAGCAGTACTTC. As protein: CASSPRTGSYEQYF. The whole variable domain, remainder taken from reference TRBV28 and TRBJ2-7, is DVKVTQSSRYLVKRTGEKVFLECVQDMDHENMFWYRQDPGLGLRLIYFSYDVKMKEKGDIPEGYSVSREKKERFSLILESASTNQTSMYLCASSPRTGSYEQYFGPGTRLTVT.

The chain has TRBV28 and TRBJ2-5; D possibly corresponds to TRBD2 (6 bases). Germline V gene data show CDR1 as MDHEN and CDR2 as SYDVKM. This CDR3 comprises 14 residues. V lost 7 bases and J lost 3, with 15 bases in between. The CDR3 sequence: CASTLPGEEETQYF. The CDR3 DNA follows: TGTGCCAGCACCTTACCGGGGGAAGAAGAGACCCAGTACTTC.

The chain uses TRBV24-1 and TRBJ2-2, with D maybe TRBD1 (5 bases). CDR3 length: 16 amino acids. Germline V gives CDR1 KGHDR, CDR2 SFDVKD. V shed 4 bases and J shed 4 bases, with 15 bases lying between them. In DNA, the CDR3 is TGTGCCACCAGTGAACCCAGGGCACCATCCACCGGGGAGCTGTTTTTT. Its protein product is CATSEPRAPSTGELFF.

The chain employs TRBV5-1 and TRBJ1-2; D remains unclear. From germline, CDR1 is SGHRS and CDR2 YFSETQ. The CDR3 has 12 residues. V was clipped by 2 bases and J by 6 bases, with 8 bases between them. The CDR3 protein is CASSLLGDGYTF. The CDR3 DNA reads TGCGCCAGCAGCTTACTGGGAGATGGCTACACCTTC.

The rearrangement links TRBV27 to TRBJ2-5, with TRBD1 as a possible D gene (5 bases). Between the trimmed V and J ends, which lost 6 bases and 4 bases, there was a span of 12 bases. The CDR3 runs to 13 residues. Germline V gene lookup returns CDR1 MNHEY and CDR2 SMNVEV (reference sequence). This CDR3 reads CASRPQGPETQYF. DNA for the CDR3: TGTGCCAGCAGGCCGCAGGGTCCAGAGACCCAGTACTTC.

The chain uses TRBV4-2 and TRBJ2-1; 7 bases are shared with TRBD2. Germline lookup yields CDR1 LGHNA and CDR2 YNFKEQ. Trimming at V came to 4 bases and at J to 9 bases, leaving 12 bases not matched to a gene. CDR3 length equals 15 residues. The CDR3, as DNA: TGTGCCAGCAGCCGCGGTAGGGGAGGGGAAGGTGAGCAGTTCTTC. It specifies CASSRGRGGEGEQFF.